Presented here are 3 T cell receptor beta chains from one specimen sequenced in a study of T cells expressing NK-cell markers. TCRdb re-called the 5' RACE reads; every CDR3 protein appears as one record, without DNA. The listing records 550,000 to 600,000 distinct CDR3 sequences. Sequencing was done on a sample of blood T cells: a sorted CD56 or NKG2C T cell subset, CD4+ or CD8+ T cells, or bulk PBMC T cells (not recorded which). These receptor sequences come from a man aged 18 to 35 in good health.

The chain links TRBV12-3 or TRBV12-4 to TRBJ2-1; TCRdb returns TRBD1, unconfirmable since there is no DNA. The CDR3 has 13 amino acids. The CDR3 spells CASREGQNNEQFF.

The chain uses TRBV10-3 and TRBJ2-7; TCRdb reports TRBD2, a call that lacks DNA to check it against. CDR1 is ENHRY, CDR2 SYGVKD, per germline. The CDR3 spans 16 residues. This CDR3 reads CAISDPTSGRPYEQYF.

V is TRBV6-5 and J is TRBJ2-2; without DNA, the TCRdb call of TRBD2 cannot be checked. Germline assignment: CDR1 MNHEY and CDR2 SVGAGI. The CDR3 has 17 amino acids. The CDR3 is CASSYPGLAGGPGELFF.